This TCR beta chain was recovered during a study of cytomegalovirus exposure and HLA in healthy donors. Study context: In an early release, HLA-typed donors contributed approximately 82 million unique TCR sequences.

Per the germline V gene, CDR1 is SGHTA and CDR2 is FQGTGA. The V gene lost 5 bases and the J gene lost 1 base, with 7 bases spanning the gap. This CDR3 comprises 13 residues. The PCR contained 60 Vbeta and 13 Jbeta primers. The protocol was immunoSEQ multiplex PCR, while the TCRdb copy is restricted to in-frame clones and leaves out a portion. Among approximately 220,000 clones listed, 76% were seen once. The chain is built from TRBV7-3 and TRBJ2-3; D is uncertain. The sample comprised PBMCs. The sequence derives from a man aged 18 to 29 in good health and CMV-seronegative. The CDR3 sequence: CASSITGTDTQYF. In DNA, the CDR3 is TGTGCCAGCAGCATTACAGGCACAGATACGCAGTATTTT.